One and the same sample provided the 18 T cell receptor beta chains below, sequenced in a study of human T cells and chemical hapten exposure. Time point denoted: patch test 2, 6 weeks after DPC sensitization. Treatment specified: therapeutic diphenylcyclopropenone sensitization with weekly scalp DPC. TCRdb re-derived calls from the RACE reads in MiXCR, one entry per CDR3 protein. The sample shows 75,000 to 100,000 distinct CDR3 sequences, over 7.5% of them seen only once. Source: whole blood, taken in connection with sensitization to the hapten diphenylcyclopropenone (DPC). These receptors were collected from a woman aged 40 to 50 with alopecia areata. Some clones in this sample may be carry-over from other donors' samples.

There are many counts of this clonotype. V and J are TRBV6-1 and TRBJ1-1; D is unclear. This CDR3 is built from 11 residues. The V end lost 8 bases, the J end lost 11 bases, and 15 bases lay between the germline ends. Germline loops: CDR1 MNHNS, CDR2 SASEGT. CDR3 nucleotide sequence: TGTGCCAGCCTCGGGGAAAGTTGGGCTTTCTTT. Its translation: CASLGESWAFF.

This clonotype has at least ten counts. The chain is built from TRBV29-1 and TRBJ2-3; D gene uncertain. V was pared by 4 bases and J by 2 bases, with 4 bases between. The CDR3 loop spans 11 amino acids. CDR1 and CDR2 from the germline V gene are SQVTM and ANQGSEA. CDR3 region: CSVVTTDTQYF. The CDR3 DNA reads TGCAGCGTTGTCACCACAGATACGCAGTATTTT.

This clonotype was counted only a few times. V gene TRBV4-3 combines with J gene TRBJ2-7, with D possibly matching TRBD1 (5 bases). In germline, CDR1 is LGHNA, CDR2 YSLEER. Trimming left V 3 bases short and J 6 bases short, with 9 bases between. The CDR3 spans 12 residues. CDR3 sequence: CASSQSGSEQYF. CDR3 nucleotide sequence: TGCGCCAGCAGCCAGTCAGGGTCCGAGCAGTACTTC.

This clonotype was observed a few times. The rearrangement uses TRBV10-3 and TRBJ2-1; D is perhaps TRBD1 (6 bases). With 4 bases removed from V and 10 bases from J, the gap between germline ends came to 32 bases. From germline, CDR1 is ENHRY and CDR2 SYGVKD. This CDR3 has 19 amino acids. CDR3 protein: CAISGSTSSQNRITGEQFF. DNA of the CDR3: TGTGCCATCAGTGGGTCAACCTCCTCACAAAACCGTATTACAGGGGAGCAGTTCTTC.

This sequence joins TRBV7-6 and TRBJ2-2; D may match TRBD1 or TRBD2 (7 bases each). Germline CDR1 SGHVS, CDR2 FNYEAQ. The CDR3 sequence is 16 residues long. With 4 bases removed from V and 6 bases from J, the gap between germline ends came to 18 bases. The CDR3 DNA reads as TGTGCCAGCAGCTCTGTCTACAGGGGAGGGTCCGGGGAGCTGTTTTTT. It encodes CASSSVYRGGSGELFF.

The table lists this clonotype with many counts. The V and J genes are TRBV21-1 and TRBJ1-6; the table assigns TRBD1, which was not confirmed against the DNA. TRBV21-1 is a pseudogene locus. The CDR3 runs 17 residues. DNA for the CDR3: TGTGCCAGCAGCAGATTCGACAGGGCGGAAATTAATTCACCCCTCCACTTT. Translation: CASSRFDRAEINSPLHF.

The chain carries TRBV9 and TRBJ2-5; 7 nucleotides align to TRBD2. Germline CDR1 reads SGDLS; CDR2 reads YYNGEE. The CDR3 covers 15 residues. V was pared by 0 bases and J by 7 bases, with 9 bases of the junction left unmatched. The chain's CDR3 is CASSVDGGSPGTQYF. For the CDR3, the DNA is TGTGCCAGCAGCGTAGACGGCGGGAGCCCCGGGACCCAGTACTTC. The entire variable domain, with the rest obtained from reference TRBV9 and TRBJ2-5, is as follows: DSGVTQTPKHLITATGQRVTLRCSPRSGDLSVYWYQQSLDQGLQFLIQYYNGEERAKGNILERFSAQQFPDLHSELNLSSLELGDSALYFCASSVDGGSPGTQYFGPGTRLLVL.

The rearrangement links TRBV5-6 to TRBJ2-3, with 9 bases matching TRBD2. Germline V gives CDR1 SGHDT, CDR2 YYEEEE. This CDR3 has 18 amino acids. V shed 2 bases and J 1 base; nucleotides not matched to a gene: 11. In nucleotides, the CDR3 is TGTGCCAGCAGCTTCTTAGGGACCGCTAGCGGGGGCACAGATACGCAGTATTTT. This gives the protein CASSFLGTASGGTDTQYF.

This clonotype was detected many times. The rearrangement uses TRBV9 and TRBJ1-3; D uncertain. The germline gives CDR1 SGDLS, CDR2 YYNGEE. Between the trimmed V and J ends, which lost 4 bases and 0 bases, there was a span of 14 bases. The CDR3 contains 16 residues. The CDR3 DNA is TGTGCCAGCAGCTCCGGGAGCCGAAGCTCTGGAAACACCATATATTTT. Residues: CASSSGSRSSGNTIYF.

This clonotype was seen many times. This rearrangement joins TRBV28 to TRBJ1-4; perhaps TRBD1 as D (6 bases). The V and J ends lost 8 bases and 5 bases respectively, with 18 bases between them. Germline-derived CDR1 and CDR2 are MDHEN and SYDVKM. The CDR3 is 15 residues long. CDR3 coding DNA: TGTGCCAGCGATGAATCAGGGAGGGGGAATGAAAAACTGTTTTTT. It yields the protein CASDESGRGNEKLFF.

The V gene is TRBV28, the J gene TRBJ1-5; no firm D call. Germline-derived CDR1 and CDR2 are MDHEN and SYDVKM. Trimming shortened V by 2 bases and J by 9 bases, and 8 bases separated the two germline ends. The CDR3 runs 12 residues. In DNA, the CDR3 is TGTGCCAGCAGTTTAAGGGTTGGGCCCCAGCATTTT. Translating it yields CASSLRVGPQHF.

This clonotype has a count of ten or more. The DNA of the CDR3 is TGTGCCAGCAGCTCGACGACAGGGTATCCCGGGGAGCTGTTTTTT. Translation: CASSSTTGYPGELFF. The J gene is TRBJ2-2, the V gene TRBV5-4; 7 positions agree with TRBD1. Trimming cost V 3 bases and J 6 bases; bases outside gene matches: 8. Germline loops: CDR1 SGHNT, CDR2 YYREEE (reference sequence). CDR3 length equals 15 residues.

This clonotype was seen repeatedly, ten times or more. CDR3 bases: TGTGCCAGCAGCCACGACAGTCAGGCCCACGAGCAGTACTTC. This gives the protein CASSHDSQAHEQYF. J is TRBJ2-7 and V is TRBV6-5, with D perhaps matching TRBD1 (5 bases). In germline, CDR1 is MNHEY, CDR2 SVGAGI. CDR3 length: 14 residues. The V end lost 6 bases, the J end lost 5 bases, and 17 bases lay between the germline ends.

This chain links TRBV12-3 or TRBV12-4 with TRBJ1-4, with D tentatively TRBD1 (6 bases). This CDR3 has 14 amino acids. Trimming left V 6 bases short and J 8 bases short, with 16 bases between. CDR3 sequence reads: CASRATGSNEKLFF. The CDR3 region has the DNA TGTGCCAGCAGGGCTACAGGGTCGAACGAAAAACTGTTTTTT.

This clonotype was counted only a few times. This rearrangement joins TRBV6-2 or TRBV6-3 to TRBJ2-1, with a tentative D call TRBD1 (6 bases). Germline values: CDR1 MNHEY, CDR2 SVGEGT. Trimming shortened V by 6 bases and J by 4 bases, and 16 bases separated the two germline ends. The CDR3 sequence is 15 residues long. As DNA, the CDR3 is TGTGCCAGCAGCCGCACGCAACAGGGATACAATGAGCAGTTCTTC. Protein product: CASSRTQQGYNEQFF.

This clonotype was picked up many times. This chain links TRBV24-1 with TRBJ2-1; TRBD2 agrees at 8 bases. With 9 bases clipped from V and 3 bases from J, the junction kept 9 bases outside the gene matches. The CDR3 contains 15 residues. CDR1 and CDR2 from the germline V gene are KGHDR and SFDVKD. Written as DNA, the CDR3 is TGTGCCACCGCATCCGGGACTAGTTTCTACAATGAGCAGTTCTTC. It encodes CATASGTSFYNEQFF.

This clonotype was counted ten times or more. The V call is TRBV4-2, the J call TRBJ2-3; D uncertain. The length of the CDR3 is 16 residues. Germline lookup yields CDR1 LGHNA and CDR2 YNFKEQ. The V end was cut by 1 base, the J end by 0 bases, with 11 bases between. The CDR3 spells CASSQAPRSSTDTQYF. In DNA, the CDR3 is TGTGCCAGCAGCCAAGCCCCCAGGAGTAGCACAGATACGCAGTATTTT.

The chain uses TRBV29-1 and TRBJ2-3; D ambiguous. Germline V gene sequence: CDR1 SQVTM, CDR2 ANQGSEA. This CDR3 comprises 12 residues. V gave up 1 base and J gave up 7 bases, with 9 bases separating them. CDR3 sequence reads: CSVEVRSYTQYF. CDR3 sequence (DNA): TGCAGCGTTGAAGTGCGGTCATATACGCAGTATTTT.